This is a list of T cell receptor beta chains from one sample in a study of patients and donors after allogeneic stem cell transplantation. TCRdb itself ran the RT-PCR reads through MiXCR, one entry per CDR3 protein. The data show approximately 160,000 distinct CDR3 sequences, around 28% seen once. Sequences were obtained from blood, either unsorted or a sorted T cell fraction (not recorded which). These receptors all stem from a human donor who was either an allogeneic HSCT recipient or a stem cell or donor lymphocyte infusion donor (not recorded which). It is not recorded whose cells these are; they may come from a transplant donor. Both conserved end residues are part of each CDR3. D genes are given only for firm matches. Some rows have no size entry. The others give once, few or many, or a class for an expanded clone.

J gene	D gene	clone size	V gene	CDR3 protein	CDR3 DNA
TRBJ2-1	TRBD1	-	TRBV12-3/TRBV12-4	CASSSTGGWNEQFF	TGTGCCAGCAGTTCTACAGGGGGCTGGAATGAGCAGTTCTTC
TRBJ2-3	TRBD1	few	TRBV20-1	CSATGTAATDTQYF	TGCAGTGCTACTGGGACAGCGGCTACAGATACGCAGTATTTT
TRBJ1-3	TRBD1	many	TRBV9	CASSTGFGNTIYF	TGTGCCAGTTCGACAGGGTTTGGAAACACCATATATTTT
TRBJ1-5	-	few	TRBV18	CASSLLSTQPQHF	TGTGCCAGCTCACTCTTATCGACTCAGCCCCAGCATTTT
TRBJ2-5	-	-	TRBV7-2	CASSPKTRTARETQYF	TGTGCCAGCAGCCCAAAAACCCGGACAGCTCGCGAGACCCAGTACTTC
TRBJ2-4	-	-	TRBV7-6	CASSQGTENIQYF	TGTGCCAGCAGTCAAGGGACTGAAAACATTCAGTACTTC
TRBJ2-3	-	-	TRBV20-1	CSASGGLISSTDTQYF	TGCAGTGCTAGCGGAGGACTCATCTCTAGCACAGATACGCAGTATTTT
TRBJ1-1	-	-	TRBV10-3	CAISGGHGQLNTEAFF	TGTGCCATCAGTGGAGGCCACGGGCAGTTGAACACTGAAGCTTTCTTT
TRBJ2-7	-	-	TRBV9	CASSPQPGPIYEQYF	TGTGCCAGCAGTCCTCAACCCGGGCCCATCTACGAGCAGTACTTC
TRBJ2-5	-	many	TRBV24-1	CATSDLQETQYF	TGTGCCACCAGTGATCTACAAGAGACCCAGTACTTC
TRBJ1-1	-	-	TRBV7-2	CASRVGGNTEAFF	TGTGCCAGCAGGGTTGGGGGGAACACTGAAGCTTTCTTT
TRBJ1-2	-	few	TRBV7-9	CASSFPGPEEGYGYTF	TGTGCCAGCAGCTTTCCGGGACCGGAGGAGGGTTATGGCTACACCTTC
TRBJ2-1	-	-	TRBV18	CASSPGIDGNEQFF	TGTGCCAGCTCACCAGGAATAGACGGCAATGAGCAGTTCTTC
TRBJ2-7	TRBD2	few	TRBV7-9	CASSITSGPYEQYF	TGTGCCAGCAGCATTACTAGCGGCCCATACGAGCAGTACTTC
TRBJ1-3	-	few	TRBV10-3	CAISRGSGNTIYF	TGTGCCATCAGTCGGGGGTCTGGAAACACCATATATTTT
TRBJ1-1	-	-	TRBV20-1	CSAGRTTTEAFF	TGCAGTGCTGGGAGGACGACCACTGAAGCTTTCTTT
TRBJ1-2	-	many	TRBV24-1	CATSRTGYGYTF	TGTGCCACCTCCAGGACCGGCTATGGCTACACCTTC
TRBJ2-7	-	-	TRBV30	CAWGGYEQYF	TGTGCCTGGGGTGGCTACGAGCAGTACTTC
TRBJ2-3	TRBD2	few	TRBV9	CASSGLLAGGDTQYF	TGTGCCAGCAGCGGTCTACTAGCGGGAGGAGATACGCAGTATTTT
TRBJ2-2	-	few	TRBV6-2/TRBV6-3	CASSYSTAYTGELFF	TGTGCCAGCAGTTACTCGACCGCTTACACCGGGGAGCTGTTTTTT
TRBJ2-3	-	-	TRBV27	CASRSDGTPIRTDTQYF	TGTGCCAGCAGATCCGACGGGACACCTATCCGCACAGATACGCAGTATTTT
TRBJ2-1	-	-	TRBV20-1	CSARLALNNEQFF	TGCAGTGCTAGACTGGCGCTCAACAATGAGCAGTTCTTC
TRBJ2-1	TRBD2	-	TRBV4-1	CASSQGTSGASYNEQFF	TGCGCCAGCAGCCAAGGGACTAGCGGAGCCTCCTACAATGAGCAGTTCTTC
TRBJ2-5	TRBD2	-	TRBV7-2	CASSLNPAGGGETQYF	TGTGCCAGCAGCTTAAATCCCGCGGGAGGAGGGGAGACCCAGTACTTC
TRBJ1-2	-	few	TRBV29-1	CSVGAPPENYGYTF	TGCAGCGTTGGGGCCCCTCCAGAGAACTATGGCTACACCTTC
TRBJ2-1	-	-	TRBV3-1	CASSQLWRGGASSYNEQFF	TGTGCCAGCAGCCAGCTCTGGAGGGGGGGGGCATCCTCCTACAATGAGCAGTTCTTC
TRBJ1-1	TRBD1	few	TRBV9	CASSVRGTGATEAFF	TGTGCCAGCAGCGTACGGGGGACAGGGGCCACTGAAGCTTTCTTT
TRBJ2-5	-	-	TRBV24-1	CATSDLSGHQTQYF	TGTGCCACCAGTGATTTGAGCGGGCACCAGACCCAGTACTTC
TRBJ1-2	-	many	TRBV12-3/TRBV12-4	CASSSTGLYGYTF	TGTGCCAGCAGTTCCACGGGTCTCTATGGCTACACCTTC
TRBJ2-7	TRBD1	few	TRBV20-1	CSARGWDSLTNVPYEQYF	TGCAGTGCTAGAGGGTGGGACAGCTTGACTAACGTCCCCTACGAGCAGTACTTC
TRBJ2-1	-	-	TRBV6-2/TRBV6-3	CASSYTVVNEQFF	TGTGCCAGCAGTTACACAGTAGTCAATGAGCAGTTCTTC
TRBJ1-5	-	-	TRBV7-2	CASSLSAVKHNQPQHF	TGTGCCAGCAGCTTATCCGCAGTAAAGCACAATCAGCCCCAGCATTTT
TRBJ2-1	TRBD2	few	TRBV10-3	CAISPREGEQFF	TGTGCCATCAGCCCGCGGGAGGGGGAGCAGTTCTTC
TRBJ2-4	-	-	TRBV29-1	CSVESLAKNIQYF	TGCAGCGTTGAATCGCTGGCCAAAAACATTCAGTACTTC
TRBJ2-1	TRBD2	-	TRBV18	CASSPGLAGAGNEQFF	TGTGCCAGCTCACCTGGACTAGCGGGAGCTGGGAATGAGCAGTTCTTC
TRBJ2-2	-	-	TRBV12-3/TRBV12-4	CASSSVLYTGELFF	TGTGCCAGCAGTTCAGTTCTTTACACCGGGGAGCTGTTTTTT
TRBJ1-1	-	many	TRBV4-1	CASSAGLWHPMNTEAFF	TGCGCCAGCAGCGCCGGGTTGTGGCATCCCATGAACACTGAAGCTTTCTTT
TRBJ1-3	-	-	TRBV29-1	CSVHPLTRDPSGNTIYF	TGCAGCGTCCATCCCCTGACCAGGGACCCCTCTGGAAACACCATATATTTT
TRBJ1-1	-	-	TRBV28	CASSLPRVNTEAFF	TGTGCCAGCAGTTTACCCCGGGTGAACACTGAAGCTTTCTTT
TRBJ1-5	-	few	TRBV20-1	CSARNAVQGNQPQHF	TGCAGTGCTAGAAACGCCGTCCAGGGCAATCAGCCCCAGCATTTT